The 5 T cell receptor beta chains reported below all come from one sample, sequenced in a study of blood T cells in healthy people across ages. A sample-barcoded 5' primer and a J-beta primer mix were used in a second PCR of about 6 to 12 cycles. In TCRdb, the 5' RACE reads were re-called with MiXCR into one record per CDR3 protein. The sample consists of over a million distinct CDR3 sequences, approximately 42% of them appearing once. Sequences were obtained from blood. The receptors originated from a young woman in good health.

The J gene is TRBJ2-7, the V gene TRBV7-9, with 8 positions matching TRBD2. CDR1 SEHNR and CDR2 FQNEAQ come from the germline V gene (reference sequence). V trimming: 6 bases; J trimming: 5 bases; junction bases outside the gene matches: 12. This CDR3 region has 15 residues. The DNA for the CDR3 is TGTGCCAGCAGTCTCCTCTCGGGAGGGTACCACGAGCAGTACTTC. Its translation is CASSLLSGGYHEQYF. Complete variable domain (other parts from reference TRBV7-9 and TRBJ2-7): DTGVSQNPRHKITKRGQNVTFRCDPISEHNRLYWYRQTLGQGPEFLTYFQNEAQLEKSRLLSDRFSAERPKGSFSTLEIQRTEQGDSAMYLCASSLLSGGYHEQYFGPGTRLTVT.

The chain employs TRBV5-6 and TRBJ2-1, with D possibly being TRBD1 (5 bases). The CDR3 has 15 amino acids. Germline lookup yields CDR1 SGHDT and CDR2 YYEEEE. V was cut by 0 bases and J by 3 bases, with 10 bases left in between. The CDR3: CASSLGGSDYNEQFF. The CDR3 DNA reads TGTGCCAGCAGCTTGGGGGGCTCCGACTACAATGAGCAGTTCTTC. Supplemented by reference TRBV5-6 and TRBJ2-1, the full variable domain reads DAGVTQSPTHLIKTRGQQVTLRCSPKSGHDTVSWYQQALGQGPQFIFQYYEEEERQRGNFPDRFSGHQFPNYSSELNVNALLLGDSALYLCASSLGGSDYNEQFFGPGTRLTVL.

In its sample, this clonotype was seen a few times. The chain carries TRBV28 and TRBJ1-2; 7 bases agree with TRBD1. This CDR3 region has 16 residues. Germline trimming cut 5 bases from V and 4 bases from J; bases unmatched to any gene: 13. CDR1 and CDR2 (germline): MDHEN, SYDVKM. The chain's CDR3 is CASSTSMTGNSYGYTF. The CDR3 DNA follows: TGTGCCAGCAGTACCTCTATGACAGGGAACTCCTATGGCTACACCTTC.

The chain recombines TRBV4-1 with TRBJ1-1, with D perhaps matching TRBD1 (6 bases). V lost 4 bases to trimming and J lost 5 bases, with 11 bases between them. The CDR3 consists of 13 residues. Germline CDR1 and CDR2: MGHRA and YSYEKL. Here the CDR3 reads CASSRAGVTEAFF. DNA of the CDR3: TGCGCCAGCAGCCGGGCAGGGGTAACTGAAGCTTTCTTT.

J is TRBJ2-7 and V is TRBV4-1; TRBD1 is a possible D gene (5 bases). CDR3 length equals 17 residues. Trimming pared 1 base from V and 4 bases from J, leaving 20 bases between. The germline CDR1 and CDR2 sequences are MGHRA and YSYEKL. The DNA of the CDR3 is TGCGCCAGCAGCCAAGCAATAGGGGCGAGTCGGATTTACGAGCAGTACTTC. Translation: CASSQAIGASRIYEQYF.